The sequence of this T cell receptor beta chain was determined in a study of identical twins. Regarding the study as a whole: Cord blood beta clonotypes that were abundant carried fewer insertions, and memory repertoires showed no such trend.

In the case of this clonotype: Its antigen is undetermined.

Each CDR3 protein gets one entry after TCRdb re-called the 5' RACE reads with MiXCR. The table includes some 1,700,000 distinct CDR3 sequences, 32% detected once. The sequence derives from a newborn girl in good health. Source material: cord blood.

This CDR3 reads CASSQDLKGGYGYTF. The CDR3 coding sequence is TGTGCCAGCAGCCAAGATCTTAAGGGGGGCTATGGCTACACCTTC. V and J are TRBV14 and TRBJ1-2, with a weak D call TRBD1 (6 bases). From germline, CDR1 is SGHDN and CDR2 FVKESK. The V gene lost 0 bases and the J gene lost 4 bases, with 12 bases spanning the gap. There are 15 residues in the CDR3.